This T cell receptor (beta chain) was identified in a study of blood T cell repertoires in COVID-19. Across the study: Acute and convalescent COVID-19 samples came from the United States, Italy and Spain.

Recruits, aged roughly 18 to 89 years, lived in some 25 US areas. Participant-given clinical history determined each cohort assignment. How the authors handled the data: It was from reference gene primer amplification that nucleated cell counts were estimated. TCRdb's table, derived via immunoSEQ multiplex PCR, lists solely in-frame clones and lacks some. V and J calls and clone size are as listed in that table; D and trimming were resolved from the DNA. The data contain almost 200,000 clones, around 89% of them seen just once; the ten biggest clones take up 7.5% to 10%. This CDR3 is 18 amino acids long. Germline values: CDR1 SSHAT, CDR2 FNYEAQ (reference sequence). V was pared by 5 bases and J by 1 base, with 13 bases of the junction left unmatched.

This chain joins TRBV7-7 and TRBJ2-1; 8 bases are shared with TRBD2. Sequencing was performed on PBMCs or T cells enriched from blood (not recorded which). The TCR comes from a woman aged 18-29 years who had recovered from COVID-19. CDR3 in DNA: TGTGCCAGCAGCCCAGGAGGAGGGGTAGCGGGATCCTACAATGAGCAGTTCTTC. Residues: CASSPGGGVAGSYNEQFF.